The T cell receptor beta chain under discussion was sequenced for a study of blood T cell repertoires in COVID-19. The CDR3 is 16 amino acids. Per germline, CDR1 SNHLY and CDR2 FYNNEI. V lost 1 base and J 0 bases, leaving 13 bases between the germline ends. The assay was immunoSEQ multiplex PCR, and TCRdb's table has in-frame clones only and misses some. The table lists roughly 100,000 clones, about 90% of them singletons, with roughly 6% in the top ten. This sequence originates from a human donor in a cohort sampled during active COVID-19. This chain uses TRBV2 with TRBJ2-7; perhaps TRBD2 as D (5 bases). Sequencing was performed on peripheral blood. CDR3 bases: TGTGCCAGCAGTGAAGGGCCTAGCTTTAGCTCCTACGAGCAGTACTTC. Its translation: CASSEGPSFSSYEQYF.